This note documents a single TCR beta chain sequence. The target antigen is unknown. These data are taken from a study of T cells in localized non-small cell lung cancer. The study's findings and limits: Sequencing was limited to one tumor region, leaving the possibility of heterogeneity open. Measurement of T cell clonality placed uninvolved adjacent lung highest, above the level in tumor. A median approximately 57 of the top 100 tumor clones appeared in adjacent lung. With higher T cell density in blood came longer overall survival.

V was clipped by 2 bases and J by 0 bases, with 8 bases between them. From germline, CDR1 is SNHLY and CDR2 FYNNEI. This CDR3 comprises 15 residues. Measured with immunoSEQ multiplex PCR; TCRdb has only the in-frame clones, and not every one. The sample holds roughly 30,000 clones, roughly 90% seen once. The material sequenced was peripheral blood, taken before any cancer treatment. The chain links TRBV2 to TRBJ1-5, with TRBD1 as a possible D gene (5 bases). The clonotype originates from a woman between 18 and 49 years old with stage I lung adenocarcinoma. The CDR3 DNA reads TGTGCCAGCAGTGAAAGACAGAATAGCAATCAGCCCCAGCATTTT. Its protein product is CASSERQNSNQPQHF.